A single count supports the clone carrying this T cell receptor beta chain. Its antigen is undetermined. The data are from a study of graft-versus-host responses after intestinal transplantation. V was clipped by 5 bases and J by 2 bases, with 13 bases between them. Germline lookup yields CDR1 MNHEY and CDR2 SVGAGI. The CDR3 extends over 14 amino acids. Here immunoSEQ multiplex PCR was the method, and the copy in TCRdb shows in-frame clones only, minus some. The repertoire holds approximately 130,000 clones, over 85% seen once, with roughly 0.17% in the top ten. This material consisted of unstimulated CD4+ T cells sorted from spleen or lymph node cells, taken before intestinal transplant. The sequence derives from a human donor who received an intestinal transplant. The chain couples TRBV6-5 to TRBJ2-7, with D perhaps being TRBD1 or TRBD2 (5 bases each). CDR3 sequence (DNA): TGTGCCAGCAGTGACCGGGACCCGCCCTACGAGCAGTACTTC. Translation gives CASSDRDPPYEQYF.